These T cell receptor beta chains were read from a single sample in a study of T cell responses to AZD1222 COVID-19 vaccine. Assay: immunoSEQ multiplex PCR; the TCRdb copy retains only in-frame clones and omits some. This sample has 150,000 to 160,000 clones, with 85% to 95% found just once. This material consisted of peripheral blood, taken 28 days after the second AZD1222 dose. Receptors were obtained from an adult who received the AZD1222 COVID-19 vaccine. Each CDR3 is given with its conserved first and last residue. The D gene is left open where the match is weak. Expanded clones are given a class, and other clones once, few, many or no size at all.

j_gene: TRBJ1-4
d_gene: -
abundance: -
v_gene: TRBV18
len: 14
CDR3nt: TGTGCCAGCTCACCCGGTCAGCCCCATGAAAAACTGTTTTTT
CDR3aa: CASSPGQPHEKLFF

j_gene: TRBJ2-7
d_gene: -
abundance: -
v_gene: TRBV7-2
len: 13
CDR3nt: TGTGCCAGCAGCTTAAACCGGAACTACGAGCAGTACTTC
CDR3aa: CASSLNRNYEQYF

j_gene: TRBJ1-1
d_gene: -
abundance: -
v_gene: TRBV6-6
len: 12
CDR3nt: TGTGCCAGCACCACGCTGAAGACTGAAGCTTTCTTT
CDR3aa: CASTTLKTEAFF

j_gene: TRBJ1-1
d_gene: -
abundance: -
v_gene: TRBV27
len: 13
CDR3nt: TGTGCCAGCAGTTGGGGGTTGTTGGCTGAAGCTTTCTTT
CDR3aa: CASSWGLLAEAFF

j_gene: TRBJ2-1
d_gene: TRBD2
abundance: -
v_gene: TRBV4-2
len: 18
CDR3nt: TGTGCCAGCAGCCAAGGCGTCTATAGCGGGAGGGCCCTCAATGAGCAGTTCTTC
CDR3aa: CASSQGVYSGRALNEQFF

j_gene: TRBJ1-2
d_gene: -
abundance: -
v_gene: TRBV9
len: 14
CDR3nt: TGTGCCAGCAGCGAGGGAACAGGGACGTGGGGCTACACCTTC
CDR3aa: CASSEGTGTWGYTF

j_gene: TRBJ2-3
d_gene: TRBD1
abundance: -
v_gene: TRBV24-1
len: 13
CDR3nt: TGTGCCACCCGGGACAGAGGATCAGATACGCAGTATTTT
CDR3aa: CATRDRGSDTQYF

j_gene: TRBJ1-3
d_gene: -
abundance: -
v_gene: TRBV28
len: 12
CDR3nt: TGTGCCAGCAGTTCTTGGGGGGACACCATATATTTT
CDR3aa: CASSSWGDTIYF

j_gene: TRBJ1-4
d_gene: -
abundance: once
v_gene: TRBV12-3/TRBV12-4
len: 13
CDR3nt: TGTGCCAGCAGGGGTGTACCTAATGAAAAACTGTTTTTT
CDR3aa: CASRGVPNEKLFF

j_gene: TRBJ1-1
d_gene: -
abundance: -
v_gene: TRBV7-2
len: 13
CDR3nt: TGTGCCAGCAGCTTAAACAGAGCCACTGAAGCTTTCTTT
CDR3aa: CASSLNRATEAFF

j_gene: TRBJ1-2
d_gene: -
abundance: -
v_gene: TRBV6-5
len: 14
CDR3nt: TGTGCCAGCAGGGGTACAGGGACGGGCTATGGCTACACCTTC
CDR3aa: CASRGTGTGYGYTF